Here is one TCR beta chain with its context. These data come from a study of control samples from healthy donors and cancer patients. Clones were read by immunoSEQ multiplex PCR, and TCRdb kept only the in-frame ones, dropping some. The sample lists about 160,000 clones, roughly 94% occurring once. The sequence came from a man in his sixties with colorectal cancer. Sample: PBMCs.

The CDR3 is CASSLAGIVTGNYGYTF. DNA of the CDR3: TGTGCCAGCAGCTTAGCGGGGATCGTGACAGGGAACTATGGCTACACCTTC. This sequence joins TRBV7-2 and TRBJ1-2, with TRBD1 matching over 7 bases. V was pared by 0 bases and J by 2 bases, with 9 bases of the junction left unmatched. Looked up from germline, CDR1 is SGHTA and CDR2 is FQGNSA. This CDR3 spans 17 amino acids. Combining the CDR3 with reference TRBV7-2 and TRBJ1-2 gives the whole variable domain GAGVSQSPSNKVTEKGKDVELRCDPISGHTALYWYRQSLGQGLEFLIYFQGNSAPDKSGLPSDRFSAERTGGSVSTLTIQRTQQEDSAVYLCASSLAGIVTGNYGYTFGSGTRLTVV.